This is a list of T cell receptor beta chains from one sample in a study of CD8+CD57+ T cells in acquired aplastic anemia. TCRdb independently ran MiXCR on the reads; one entry per CDR3 protein. The sample yields roughly 250,000 distinct CDR3 sequences, approximately 79% seen once. The specimen sequenced was sorted CD4+, CD8+, or CD8+CD57+ T cells (not recorded which) from PBMCs. All receptors derive from a human donor with aplastic anemia. Each CDR3 is given with its conserved first and last residue. The order of the fields is V gene, D gene, CDR3 protein. The D gene is left open where the match is weak.

V gene: TRBV7-2; D gene: TRBD1; CDR3 protein: CASGNAQGQEKKYF
V gene: TRBV15; D gene: .; CDR3 protein: CATSRARGSNQPQHF
V gene: TRBV2; D gene: TRBD1; CDR3 protein: CASSATRDRGYQPQHF
V gene: TRBV9; D gene: TRBD1; CDR3 protein: CASSSRHRGLDYGYF
V gene: TRBV19; D gene: TRBD2; CDR3 protein: CASSVPYAAGGDEQYF
V gene: TRBV7-8; D gene: .; CDR3 protein: CASSLAGVTDTQYF
V gene: TRBV7-2; D gene: .; CDR3 protein: CATSRDFGHYTGYLFF
V gene: TRBV11-2; D gene: .; CDR3 protein: CAGSWGRGSQYF
V gene: TRBV7-6; D gene: TRBD2; CDR3 protein: CASTLAGVPAGAYF
V gene: TRBV11-2; D gene: .; CDR3 protein: CASSQAGRRLVYGYTF
V gene: TRBV7-9; D gene: .; CDR3 protein: CASSLATVEAFF
V gene: TRBV5-1; D gene: .; CDR3 protein: CASSGGRPATNEKLFF
V gene: TRBV7-9; D gene: .; CDR3 protein: CASSQGGGRAVLRF
V gene: TRBV20-1; D gene: .; CDR3 protein: CSATRSVFYEQYF
V gene: TRBV7-2; D gene: .; CDR3 protein: CASSLRVLLFSSRGYTF
V gene: TRBV2; D gene: .; CDR3 protein: CASSVAYSPEPQYF
V gene: TRBV15; D gene: .; CDR3 protein: CATSDFWGQNKQFF
V gene: TRBV11-2; D gene: .; CDR3 protein: CASSLLHGPGTEAFF
V gene: TRBV7-9; D gene: TRBD1; CDR3 protein: CASSLVRTGDTEDF
V gene: TRBV7-6; D gene: .; CDR3 protein: CASSGPSYNEQFF
V gene: TRBV7-8; D gene: .; CDR3 protein: CASSLQGASGTPQYF
V gene: TRBV7-2; D gene: .; CDR3 protein: CASSLSGTYNEQFF
V gene: TRBV9; D gene: .; CDR3 protein: CASSDGSTTQYFF
V gene: TRBV7-9; D gene: .; CDR3 protein: CASSPSGQNPMATF
V gene: TRBV9; D gene: .; CDR3 protein: CASSVAAGTQYF
V gene: TRBV7-9; D gene: .; CDR3 protein: CASSPGQLEETQYQHF
V gene: TRBV7-8; D gene: .; CDR3 protein: CASSAAGGPDTQPLHF
V gene: TRBV24-1; D gene: .; CDR3 protein: CATWAGETGALFF
V gene: TRBV7-2; D gene: .; CDR3 protein: CASSLVTGTYSGNTIYF
V gene: TRBV11-2; D gene: TRBD1; CDR3 protein: CASTISQGYKAFF
V gene: TRBV19; D gene: TRBD2; CDR3 protein: CASSLAGGPDTEYF
V gene: TRBV6-7; D gene: .; CDR3 protein: CASRIWDGVQIGYGYTF
V gene: TRBV12-3/TRBV12-4; D gene: .; CDR3 protein: CASCLGDTGELFF
V gene: TRBV7-6; D gene: TRBD2; CDR3 protein: CASSQYPTSGGETF
V gene: TRBV7-2; D gene: .; CDR3 protein: CASSLDVAETQDFFF
V gene: TRBV7-2; D gene: .; CDR3 protein: CASSSRDPLTDTQYF
V gene: TRBV7-9; D gene: TRBD2; CDR3 protein: CASSFYSGANTGELFF
V gene: TRBV2; D gene: .; CDR3 protein: CATRNEDSGAYEQCF
V gene: TRBV13; D gene: .; CDR3 protein: CASSPRPELQETQYF
V gene: TRBV2; D gene: .; CDR3 protein: CATSERGLAYAQYF
V gene: TRBV7-8; D gene: TRBD2; CDR3 protein: CASGVAGAHTKQF
V gene: TRBV7-8; D gene: .; CDR3 protein: CASGYAGTETQYF
V gene: TRBV6-4; D gene: TRBD1; CDR3 protein: CASRTPGQDGANVLTF
V gene: TRBV7-3; D gene: .; CDR3 protein: CASSFQRGGRDTEQFF
V gene: TRBV24-1; D gene: .; CDR3 protein: CATSRDGFYTF
V gene: TRBV7-8; D gene: .; CDR3 protein: CASSLAGAPDTHF
V gene: TRBV12-3/TRBV12-4; D gene: .; CDR3 protein: CASTLGSDQETQYF
V gene: TRBV11-3; D gene: .; CDR3 protein: CASSLHVTLLYEQYF
V gene: TRBV7-9; D gene: TRBD1; CDR3 protein: CASSLAQGSSYNSPLHF
V gene: TRBV7-8; D gene: .; CDR3 protein: CASSLGGFSYVQYF
V gene: TRBV7-8; D gene: .; CDR3 protein: CASSRGTGQENLYF
V gene: TRBV29-1; D gene: .; CDR3 protein: CSVAYGGGLAEAFF